This T cell receptor (beta chain) derives from a study of T-cell reconstitution after alpha-beta-depleted transplantation in children. Findings and caveats of the study: A year had passed since transplant, and T-cell counts and diversity by then came mostly from newly produced T cells.

Preparation of the TCRbeta library involved a method that used unique molecular identifiers. TCRdb used MiXCR to reprocess the PCR reads, holding one entry per CDR3 protein. The sample shows around 580,000 distinct CDR3 sequences, 27% of them seen only once. Germline CDR1 and CDR2: MNHNS and SASEGT. Trimming removed 4 bases at V and 5 bases at J, with 5 bases between. CDR3 length: 11 amino acids. For this clonotype: Its antigen is undetermined.

The receptor was derived from a boy younger than two with Wiskott-Aldrich syndrome, due to receive a stem cell transplant. V gene TRBV6-1 combines with J gene TRBJ2-5; D remains ambiguous. The source was PBMCs, collected before TCRalphabeta/CD19-depleted stem cell transplant. The CDR3 reads CASSGMETQYF. The DNA of the CDR3 is TGTGCCAGCAGTGGTATGGAGACCCAGTACTTC.